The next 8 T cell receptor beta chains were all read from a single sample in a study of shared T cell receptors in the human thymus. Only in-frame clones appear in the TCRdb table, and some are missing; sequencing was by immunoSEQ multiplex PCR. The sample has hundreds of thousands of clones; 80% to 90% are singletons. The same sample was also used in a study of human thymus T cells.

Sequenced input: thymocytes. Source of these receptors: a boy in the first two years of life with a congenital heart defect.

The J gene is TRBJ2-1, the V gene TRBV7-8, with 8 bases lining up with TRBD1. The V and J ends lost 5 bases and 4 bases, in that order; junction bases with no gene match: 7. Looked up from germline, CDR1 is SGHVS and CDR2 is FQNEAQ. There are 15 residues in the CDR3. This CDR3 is CASSPDRGIYNEQFF. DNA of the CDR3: TGTGCCAGCAGCCCAGACAGGGGAATTTACAATGAGCAGTTCTTC. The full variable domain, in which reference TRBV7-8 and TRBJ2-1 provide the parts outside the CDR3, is GAGVSQSPRYKVAKRGQDVALRCDPISGHVSLFWYQQALGQGPEFLTYFQNEAQLDKSGLPSDRFFAERPEGSVSTLKIQRTQQEDSAVYLCASSPDRGIYNEQFFGPGTRLTVL.

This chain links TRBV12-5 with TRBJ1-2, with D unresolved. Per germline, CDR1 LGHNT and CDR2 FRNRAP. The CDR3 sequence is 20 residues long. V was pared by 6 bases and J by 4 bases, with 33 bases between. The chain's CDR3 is CASGPGLGRSTSGVSYGYTF. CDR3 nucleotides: TGTGCTAGTGGCCCCGGGTTAGGCAGGTCCACCTCCGGGGTTAGCTATGGCTACACCTTC.

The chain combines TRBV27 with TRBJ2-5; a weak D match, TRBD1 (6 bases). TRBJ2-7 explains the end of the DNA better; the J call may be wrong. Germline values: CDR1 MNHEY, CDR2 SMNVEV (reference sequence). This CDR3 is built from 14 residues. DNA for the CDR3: TGTGCCAGCAGTTTTGCCGGGACATCCTACGAGCAGTACTTC. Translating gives CASSFAGTSYEQYF.

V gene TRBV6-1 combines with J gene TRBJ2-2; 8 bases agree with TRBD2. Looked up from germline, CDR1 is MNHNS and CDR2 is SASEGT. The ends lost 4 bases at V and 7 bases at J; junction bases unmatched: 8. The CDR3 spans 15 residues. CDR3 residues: CASSVGRVGHGELFF. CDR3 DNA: TGTGCCAGCAGTGTCGGGAGGGTGGGACACGGGGAGCTGTTTTTT.

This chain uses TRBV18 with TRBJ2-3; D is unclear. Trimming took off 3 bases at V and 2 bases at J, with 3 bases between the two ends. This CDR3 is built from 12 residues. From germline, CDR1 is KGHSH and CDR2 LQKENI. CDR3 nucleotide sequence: TGTGCCAGCTCACCTCACACAGATACGCAGTATTTT. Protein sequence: CASSPHTDTQYF.

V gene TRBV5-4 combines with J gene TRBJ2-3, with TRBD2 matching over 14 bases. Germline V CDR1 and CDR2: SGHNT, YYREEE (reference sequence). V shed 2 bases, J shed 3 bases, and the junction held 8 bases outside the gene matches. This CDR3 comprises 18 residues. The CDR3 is CASSFRLAGGPITDTQYF. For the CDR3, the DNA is TGTGCCAGCAGCTTTCGACTAGCGGGGGGGCCGATAACAGATACGCAGTATTTT.

This CDR3 is CASSPGQRVYTGELFF. The CDR3 DNA reads TGTGCCAGCAGCCCAGGCCAGCGGGTATACACCGGGGAGCTGTTTTTT. V usage is TRBV9 and J usage is TRBJ2-2; D possibly corresponds to TRBD2 (6 bases). Trimming took 4 bases from V and 3 from J, leaving 16 bases between them. Germline values: CDR1 SGDLS, CDR2 YYNGEE. This CDR3 contains 16 residues.

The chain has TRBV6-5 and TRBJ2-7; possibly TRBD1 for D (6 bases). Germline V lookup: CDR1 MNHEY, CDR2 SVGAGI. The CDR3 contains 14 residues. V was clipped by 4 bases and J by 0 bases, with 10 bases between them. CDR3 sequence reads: CASSFHRDSYEQYF. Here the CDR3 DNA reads TGTGCCAGCAGTTTTCACAGGGACTCCTACGAGCAGTACTTC.